This T cell receptor beta chain was found in a study of blood T cell repertoires in COVID-19. V gave up 6 bases and J gave up 4 bases; unmatched junction bases: 11. The CDR3 loop spans 14 amino acids. Germline CDR1 reads SQVTM; CDR2 reads ANQGSEA. The repertoire was sequenced with immunoSEQ multiplex PCR; TCRdb's copy has only in-frame clones and lacks some. The sample comprises about 240,000 clones, 75% to 90% of which are singletons, and about 7% rests with the top ten. The source of this sequence is a man aged 55-75 years who had recovered from COVID-19. The sequencing input was peripheral blood. This chain uses TRBV29-1 with TRBJ2-7; 8 positions agree with TRBD1. CDR3 amino acids: CSVLPGQGRYEQYF. In DNA form, the CDR3 reads TGCAGCGTCCTCCCAGGACAGGGAAGATACGAGCAGTACTTC.